The 21 T cell receptor beta chains given below trace back to one sample, sequenced in a study of blood T cell repertoires in COVID-19. Assay: immunoSEQ multiplex PCR; the TCRdb copy retains only in-frame clones and omits some. The sample shows 300,000 to 350,000 clones, around 89% of them seen only once. The sample consisted of peripheral blood. Every receptor here comes from a woman aged 40 to 50 with COVID-19, enrolled during active disease.

This clone has a single count. The rearrangement links TRBV19 to TRBJ1-2, with TRBD1 as a possible D gene (6 bases). The CDR3 has 12 residues. Germline CDR1 reads LNHDA; CDR2 reads SQIVND (reference sequence). Trimming left V 6 bases short and J 4 bases short, with 9 bases between. The CDR3 region has the DNA TGTGCCAGTAGAAGGACAGCCTATGGCTACACCTTC. Translation gives CASRRTAYGYTF.

This clone was observed once. The rearrangement links TRBV19 to TRBJ2-6; D is ambiguous. This CDR3 has 15 residues. Trimming took 7 bases from V and 4 from J, leaving 14 bases between them. Germline loops: CDR1 LNHDA, CDR2 SQIVND (reference sequence). The CDR3 reads CASKDPPRGANVLTF. For the CDR3, the DNA is TGTGCCAGTAAAGACCCACCGAGGGGGGCCAACGTCCTGACTTTC.

This chain uses TRBV19 with TRBJ2-7; maybe TRBD2 (6 bases). The CDR3 extends over 14 amino acids. Germline loops: CDR1 LNHDA, CDR2 SQIVND (reference sequence). V lost 4 bases and J 6 bases, leaving 16 bases between the germline ends. The CDR3 DNA reads as TGTGCCAGTAGTACTGGGAGGACATCCGCCGAGCAGTACTTC. Protein: CASSTGRTSAEQYF. Looking up the rest from reference TRBV19 and TRBJ2-7 gives the full variable domain: DGGITQSPKYLFRKEGQNVTLSCEQNLNHDAMYWYRQDPGQGLRLIYYSQIVNDFQKGDIAEGYSVSREKKESFPLTVTSAQKNPTAFYLCASSTGRTSAEQYFGPGTRLTVT.

The chain has TRBV2 and TRBJ2-1, with TRBD2 as a possible D gene (6 bases). The CDR3 sequence is 17 residues long. V was shortened by 9 bases and J by 4 bases, with 25 bases between the two germline ends. Per germline, CDR1 SNHLY and CDR2 FYNNEI. CDR3 loop: CARALGRDGATYNEQFF. The CDR3 nucleotides are TGTGCCAGGGCTCTTGGGCGGGATGGGGCTACTTACAATGAGCAGTTCTTC.

This chain links TRBV11-2 with TRBJ2-1; D is possibly TRBD2 (5 bases). This CDR3 region has 12 residues. V lost 4 bases and J lost 9, with 10 bases in between. The germline gives CDR1 SGHAT, CDR2 FQNNGV. The CDR3 here is CASSSERGEQFF. The CDR3 bases are TGTGCCAGCAGCTCAGAACGGGGTGAGCAGTTCTTC.

The V and J genes are TRBV27 and TRBJ2-7; 7 bases line up with TRBD2. The germline V gene has CDR1 MNHEY and CDR2 SMNVEV (reference sequence). The CDR3 length is 16 residues. The junction had 13 bases not matched to a gene; V was cut back by 6 bases and J by 2 bases. Written as DNA, the CDR3 is TGTGCCAGCAGCCATACTTCGGCTAGCGGACCCTACGAGCAGTACTTC. Translation: CASSHTSASGPYEQYF.

As to this clone: The sample has other DNA sequences that encode this CDR3 too. The CDR3 DNA reads as TGTGCCAGCAGCGTGGAGGGACGGCCAAATGAAAAACTGTTTTTT. It codes for CASSVEGRPNEKLFF. The genes are TRBV9 and TRBJ1-4; D might be TRBD1 (5 bases). CDR1 SGDLS and CDR2 YYNGEE come from the germline V gene. V was trimmed by 2 bases and J by 5 bases, leaving 13 bases between them. The CDR3 covers 15 residues.

The genes are TRBV6-1 and TRBJ2-7; D might be TRBD1 (6 bases). The germline V gene encodes CDR1 MNHNS and CDR2 SASEGT. V was clipped by 6 bases and J by 2 bases, with 17 bases between them. The CDR3 covers 15 residues. The CDR3 DNA reads as TGTGCCAGCAGGCGACAGGACCGCTATACCTACGAGCAGTACTTC. Amino acid sequence: CASRRQDRYTYEQYF.

V is TRBV29-1 and J is TRBJ1-3; TRBD1 matches 7 bases. Germline V CDR1 and CDR2: SQVTM, ANQGSEA. The junction had 4 bases not matched to a gene; V was cut back by 5 bases and J by 0 bases. The CDR3 has 14 amino acids. Here the CDR3 DNA reads TGCAGCGTTTTAGGGACAGACTCTGGAAACACCATATATTTT. It is translated as CSVLGTDSGNTIYF. The complete variable domain, with remaining parts taken from reference TRBV29-1 and TRBJ1-3, reads SAVISQKPSRDICQRGTSLTIQCQVDSQVTMMFWYRQQPGQSLTLIATANQGSEATYESGFVIDKFPISRPNLTFSTLTVSNMSPEDSSIYLCSVLGTDSGNTIYFGEGSWLTVV.

The V call is TRBV28, the J call TRBJ1-6; perhaps TRBD1 as D (5 bases). V was clipped by 2 bases and J by 5 bases, with 10 bases between them. Per the germline V gene, CDR1 is MDHEN and CDR2 is SYDVKM. The CDR3 length is 15 residues. The CDR3 sequence: CASSLQGTNNSPLHF. DNA for the CDR3: TGTGCCAGCAGTTTACAGGGAACAAATAATTCACCCCTCCACTTT.

This clone was recorded a few times. V is TRBV19 and J is TRBJ2-2, with 13 bases lining up with TRBD2. CDR3 length: 17 amino acids. With V trimmed by 4 bases and J by 4 bases, 6 bases remained unmatched. Germline assignment: CDR1 LNHDA and CDR2 SQIVND (reference sequence). The CDR3 reads CASSTGLAGVPTGELFF. CDR3 in DNA: TGTGCCAGTAGTACCGGACTAGCGGGGGTTCCCACCGGGGAGCTGTTTTTT.

The V call is TRBV10-3, the J call TRBJ1-1, with D perhaps matching TRBD1 (6 bases). From germline, CDR1 is ENHRY and CDR2 SYGVKD. This CDR3 has 15 residues. V gave up 7 bases and J gave up 0 bases, with 15 bases separating them. In DNA form, the CDR3 reads TGTGCCATCACCGGAAACAGGGCCTTGAACACTGAAGCTTTCTTT. It codes for CAITGNRALNTEAFF.

This rearrangement joins TRBV2 to TRBJ2-1; the match to TRBD2 covers 9 bases. CDR3 length: 14 amino acids. Germline CDR1 and CDR2: SNHLY and FYNNEI. V trimming: 6 bases; J trimming: 10 bases; junction bases outside the gene matches: 10. CDR3 in DNA: TGTGCCAGCAGAGCCGCGCTAGCGGGGTTCGAGCAGTTCTTC. Protein: CASRAALAGFEQFF.

The chain recombines TRBV5-1 with TRBJ2-7; maybe TRBD1 (6 bases). CDR3 length: 17 residues. Germline lookup yields CDR1 SGHRS and CDR2 YFSETQ. The V end lost 0 bases, the J end lost 0 bases, and 16 bases lay between the germline ends. The CDR3 here is CASSLAQGQPSSYEQYF. In DNA, the CDR3 is TGCGCCAGCAGCTTGGCCCAGGGGCAACCGAGCTCCTACGAGCAGTACTTC.

The chain combines TRBV19 with TRBJ1-1, with 8 bases identical to TRBD1. Trimming cost V 6 bases and J 0 bases; bases outside gene matches: 9. From germline, CDR1 is LNHDA and CDR2 SQIVND (reference sequence). The CDR3 length is 16 residues. CDR3 protein: CASSSPQGAMNTEAFF. CDR3 DNA sequence: TGTGCCAGTAGCTCACCCCAGGGGGCGATGAACACTGAAGCTTTCTTT.

This chain joins TRBV7-2 and TRBJ1-4, with no clear D. The CDR3 consists of 16 residues. The V end was cut by 4 bases, the J end by 8 bases, with 20 bases between. From germline, CDR1 is SGHTA and CDR2 FQGNSA. The CDR3 sequence is CASSSGPVLRGEKLFF. The CDR3 DNA is TGTGCCAGCAGCTCCGGACCGGTGCTCCGGGGAGAAAAACTGTTTTTT.

The CDR3 DNA is TGTGCCAGCAGCCCGCCCTCGGGGGGCAATCAGCCCCAGCATTTT. Translating it yields CASSPPSGGNQPQHF. The J gene is TRBJ1-5, the V gene TRBV7-9, with D possibly TRBD1 on 5 matching bases. CDR1 is SEHNR, CDR2 FQNEAQ, per germline (reference sequence). The CDR3 is 15 amino acids. The V gene lost 5 bases and the J gene lost 2 bases, with 13 bases spanning the gap.

The chain uses TRBV30 and TRBJ1-2, with a possible D match to TRBD1 (5 bases). Trimming took 3 bases from V and 5 from J, leaving 13 bases between them. CDR3 length: 13 residues. CDR1 and CDR2 (germline): GTSNPN, SVGIG (reference sequence). CDR3 protein: CAWRTQGQYGYTF. CDR3 bases: TGTGCCTGGAGAACGCAGGGCCAATATGGCTACACCTTC.

V usage is TRBV4-3 and J usage is TRBJ1-3; 10 bases align to TRBD1. The CDR3 is 15 amino acids. V lost 4 bases to trimming and J lost 8 bases; unmatched junction nucleotides: 8. In germline, CDR1 is LGHNA, CDR2 YSLEER. For the CDR3, the DNA is TGCGCCAGCAGCCGCGTGGGACAGGGGACAGACACCATATATTTT. Translating gives CASSRVGQGTDTIYF.

The chain recombines TRBV3-1 (or the pseudogene TRBV3-2) with TRBJ1-1; the match to TRBD1 covers 8 bases. V lost 4 bases, J lost 1 base, and 5 bases stayed unmatched. Germline V gene lookup returns CDR1 LGHDT and CDR2 YNNKEL (reference sequence). The CDR3 sequence is 15 residues long. The CDR3 nucleotides read TGTGCCAGCAGCCCAAAAGGACAGGGGAACACTGAAGCTTTCTTT. Translated: CASSPKGQGNTEAFF.

V usage is TRBV5-8 and J usage is TRBJ2-5, with TRBD1 matching over 7 bases. From germline, CDR1 is SGHTS and CDR2 YDEGEE. The J segment lost 2 bases and the V segment lost 0 bases, leaving 16 bases of the junction unmatched. The CDR3 covers 19 residues. CDR3 region: CASSLAPRLAGTEQETQYF. The CDR3 DNA is TGTGCCAGCAGCTTGGCCCCCCGTTTGGCCGGGACAGAACAAGAGACCCAGTACTTC.